This is a list of T cell receptor beta chains from one sample in a study of post-analysis software for immune sequencing data. TCRdb re-derived calls from the PCR reads in MiXCR, one entry per CDR3 protein. The sample has roughly 580,000 distinct CDR3 sequences; roughly two fifths are singletons. The sequenced sample was blood. The source is a girl aged 5-17 years with multiple sclerosis. Each CDR3 is given with its conserved first and last residue. A D gene is named only where the DNA matches it firmly. Where a row states a size, it is once, few, many or the class of an expanded clone; other rows omit it.

>TRBV11-2|TRBJ2-1|NA|NA
TGTGCCAGCAGCTTACCGGGAGTCTACAATGAGCAGTTCTTC
CASSLPGVYNEQFF
>TRBV12-3/TRBV12-4|TRBJ1-1|NA|few
TGTGCCAGCAGCCCAGGCGTACCTGAAGCTTTCTTT
CASSPGVPEAFF
>TRBV25-1|TRBJ2-5|TRBD2|NA
TGTGCCAGCAGTGAAGGGTTCCTAGCGGGAACAGAGACCCAGTACTTC
CASSEGFLAGTETQYF
>TRBV12-3/TRBV12-4|TRBJ1-2|TRBD1|many
TGCGCCAGCAGCTTGGGACAGGTTTATGGCTACACCTTC
CASSLGQVYGYTF
>TRBV5-4|TRBJ1-1|NA|NA
TGTGCCAGCAGCTTTGAACCGCTGAACACTGAAGCTTTCTTT
CASSFEPLNTEAFF
>TRBV5-1|TRBJ2-5|NA|few
TGCGCCAGCAGCGGCGACCCGGGAGTTCAAGAGACCCAGTACTTC
CASSGDPGVQETQYF
>TRBV20-1|TRBJ1-2|TRBD1|NA
TGCAGTGCTAGAGGAGGACAGGGGGACTATGGCTACACCTTC
CSARGGQGDYGYTF
>TRBV20-1|TRBJ2-7|NA|NA
TGCAGTGCTAGGTTTGCCTCCCTCCCCTACGAGCAGTACTTC
CSARFASLPYEQYF
>TRBV29-1|TRBJ1-1|NA|NA
TGCAGCGGAGGGAACATGAACACTGAAGCTTTCTTT
CSGGNMNTEAFF
>TRBV3-1|TRBJ2-7|NA|few
TGTGCCAGCAGCCCCACGCACGGGAACGAGCAGTACTTC
CASSPTHGNEQYF
>TRBV10-1|TRBJ2-7|NA|few
TGCGCCAGCAGTGGGCACGGTAGGCAGTACTTC
CASSGHGRQYF
>TRBV7-9|TRBJ2-7|NA|few
TGTGCCAGCATCCCCGAGACGTTTGTCTCCTACGAGCAGTACTTC
CASIPETFVSYEQYF
>TRBV6-1|TRBJ2-5|TRBD2|few
TGTGCCAGCAGTGAAGTGGAGCGGGAACCAGAGACCCAGTACTTC
CASSEVEREPETQYF
>TRBV5-1|TRBJ1-2|TRBD1|NA
TGCGCCAGCAGCTTGGCTGGGATCCGGGACAGACGTGACTATGGCTACACCTTC
CASSLAGIRDRRDYGYTF
>TRBV12-3/TRBV12-4|TRBJ1-5|NA|NA
TGTGCCAGCTTCGCCGTCGGACAGCCCCAGCATTTT
CASFAVGQPQHF
>TRBV5-4|TRBJ1-1|NA|NA
TGTGCCAGCAGCTTGACGAAGGTCACTGAAGCTTTCTTT
CASSLTKVTEAFF
>TRBV6-5|TRBJ2-7|TRBD1|NA
TGTGCCAGCAGTTACTCATCTGCACAGGGGGTAATCTACGAGCAGTACTTC
CASSYSSAQGVIYEQYF
>TRBV19|TRBJ2-3|TRBD2|NA
TGTGCCAGTAGAAAGGGACTACTTACAGATACGCAGTATTTT
CASRKGLLTDTQYF
>TRBV5-1|TRBJ2-1|TRBD2|NA
TGCGCCATCAGCTTAGGAGCGGGAGGTTCCTACAATGAGCAGTTCTTC
CAISLGAGGSYNEQFF
>TRBV12-3/TRBV12-4|TRBJ1-1|NA|few
TGTGCCAGCAATCGGGGGGCCTCCGGGTACACTGAAGCTTTCTTT
CASNRGASGYTEAFF
>TRBV3-1|TRBJ2-3|NA|many
TGTGCCAGCAGCGAAACCACCGGAGATACGCAGTATTTT
CASSETTGDTQYF
>TRBV28|TRBJ2-1|NA|few
TGTGCCAGCAGTTTGTCGACAGTTTCCTCCTACAATGAGCAGTTCTTC
CASSLSTVSSYNEQFF
>TRBV10-3|TRBJ1-2|NA|NA
TGTGCCATCAGGGGATTGTCCCCGAGCAGTGAAGGCTACACCTTC
CAIRGLSPSSEGYTF
>TRBV11-3|TRBJ1-1|NA|few
TGTGCCAGCAGCTTAGAACCGAGTAACACTGAAGCTTTCTTT
CASSLEPSNTEAFF
>TRBV6-5|TRBJ1-5|TRBD1|NA
TGTGCCAGCAGACAGGGGAGGGGGCTAGATCAGCCCCAGCATTTT
CASRQGRGLDQPQHF
>TRBV28|TRBJ2-5|NA|few
TGTGCCAGCAGTTTATATAGGCGGCAAGAGACCCAGTACTTC
CASSLYRRQETQYF
>TRBV6-1|TRBJ1-2|NA|NA
TGTGCCAGCAGTGAAGATGGGGGCTATGGCTACACCTTC
CASSEDGGYGYTF
>TRBV4-1|TRBJ2-3|TRBD2|few
TGCGCCAGCAGCCAAGTTGGGACTAGCGGGGGCCCTCCGTATTTT
CASSQVGTSGGPPYF
>TRBV20-1|TRBJ2-7|TRBD1|NA
TGCAGTGCTAGGGGGACAGAGTCCTACGAGCAGGACTTC
CSARGTESYEQDF
>TRBV11-1|TRBJ1-2|NA|few
TGTGCCAGCAGCTTGGAGCCGGGGAATGGCTACACCTTC
CASSLEPGNGYTF
>TRBV12-3/TRBV12-4|TRBJ1-2|TRBD1|few
TGTGCCAGCAGCAGAACAGGGGAACACGGCTACACCTTC
CASSRTGEHGYTF